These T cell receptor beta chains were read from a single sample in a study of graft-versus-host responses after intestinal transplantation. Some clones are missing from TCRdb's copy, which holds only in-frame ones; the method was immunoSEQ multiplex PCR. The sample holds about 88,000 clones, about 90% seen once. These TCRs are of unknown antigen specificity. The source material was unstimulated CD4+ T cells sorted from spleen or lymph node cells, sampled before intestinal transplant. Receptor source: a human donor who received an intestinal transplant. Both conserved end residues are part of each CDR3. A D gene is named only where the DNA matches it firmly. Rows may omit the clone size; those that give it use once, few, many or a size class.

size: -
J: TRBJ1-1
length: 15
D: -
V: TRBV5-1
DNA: TGCGCCAGCAGCCCACGGACAGCCATGAACACTGAAGCTTTCTTT
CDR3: CASSPRTAMNTEAFF

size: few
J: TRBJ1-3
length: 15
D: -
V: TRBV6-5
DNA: TGTGCCAGCAGTTACTCGGGCATCTCTGGAAACACCATATATTTT
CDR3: CASSYSGISGNTIYF

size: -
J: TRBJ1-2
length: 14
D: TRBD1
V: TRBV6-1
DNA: TGTGCCAGTCAACGACAGGGGGGTCTCTATGGCTACACCTTC
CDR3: CASQRQGGLYGYTF

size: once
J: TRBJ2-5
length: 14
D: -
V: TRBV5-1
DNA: TGCGCCAGCAGCTTGGGTGGGGCGAGGGAGACCCAGTACTTC
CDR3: CASSLGGARETQYF

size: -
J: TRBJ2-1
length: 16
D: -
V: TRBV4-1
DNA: TGCGCCAGCAGCCAAGTCGGGTCGAACCCCAACAATGAGCAGTTCTTC
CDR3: CASSQVGSNPNNEQFF

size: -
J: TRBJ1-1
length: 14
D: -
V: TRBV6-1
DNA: TGTGCCAGCAGTGAGGGGGGTGCGAACACTGAAGCTTTCTTT
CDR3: CASSEGGANTEAFF

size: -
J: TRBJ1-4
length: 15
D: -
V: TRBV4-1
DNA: TGCGCCAGCAGCCAAGACGCGGCCTGGGATGAAAAACTGTTTTTT
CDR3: CASSQDAAWDEKLFF

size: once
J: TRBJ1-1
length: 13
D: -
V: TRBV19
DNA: TGTGCCAGTAGTCCTACCGTAACAGGAGAAGCTTTCTTT
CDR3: CASSPTVTGEAFF

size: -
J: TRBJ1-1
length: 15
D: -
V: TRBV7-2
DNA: TGTGCCAGCAGCCCCATCAGCGGATTGGACACTGAAGCTTTCTTT
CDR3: CASSPISGLDTEAFF

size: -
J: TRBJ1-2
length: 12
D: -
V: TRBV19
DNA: TGTGCCAGTGGGTGGGGGCCCTATGGCTACACCTTC
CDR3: CASGWGPYGYTF

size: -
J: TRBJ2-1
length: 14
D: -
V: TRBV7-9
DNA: TGTGCCAGCAGCTTAGGTAGCTCCTACAATGAGCAGTTCTTC
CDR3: CASSLGSSYNEQFF

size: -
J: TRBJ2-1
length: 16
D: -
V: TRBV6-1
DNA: TGTGCCAGCAGTGATGACGGGGGGCGCCGCTACAATGAGCAGTTCTTC
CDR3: CASSDDGGRRYNEQFF

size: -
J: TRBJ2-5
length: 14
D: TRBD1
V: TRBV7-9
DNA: TGTGCCAGCAGCGCGGTCCCCAGGGGGGAGACCCAGTACTTC
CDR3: CASSAVPRGETQYF

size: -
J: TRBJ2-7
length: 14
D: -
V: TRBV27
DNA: TGTGCCAGCAGTTTCGGAGGGGGCGCGTACGAGCAGTACTTC
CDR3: CASSFGGGAYEQYF

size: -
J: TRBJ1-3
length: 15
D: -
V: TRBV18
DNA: TGTGCCAGCTCACCCGGATCTAGCTGGGGAAACACCATATATTTT
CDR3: CASSPGSSWGNTIYF

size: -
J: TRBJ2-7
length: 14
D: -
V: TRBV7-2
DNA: TGTGCCAGCAGCCGACAGGAAAACTCCTACGAGCAGTACTTC
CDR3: CASSRQENSYEQYF

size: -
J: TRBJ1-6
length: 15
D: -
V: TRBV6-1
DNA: TGTGCCAGCACCTCAACGGGGGGGATGGGCTCACCCCTCCACTTT
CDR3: CASTSTGGMGSPLHF

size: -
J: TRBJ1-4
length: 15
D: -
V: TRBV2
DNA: TGTGCCAGCAGAATAGGATCAGGGACTAATGAAAAACTGTTTTTT
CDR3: CASRIGSGTNEKLFF

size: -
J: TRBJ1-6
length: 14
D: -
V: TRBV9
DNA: TGTGCCAGCAGCGGGGGGGACGGCGGGTCACCCCTCCACTTT
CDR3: CASSGGDGGSPLHF

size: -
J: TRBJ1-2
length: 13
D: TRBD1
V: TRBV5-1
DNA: TGCGCCAGCAACACAGGGGCGGACTATGGCTACACCTTC
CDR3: CASNTGADYGYTF

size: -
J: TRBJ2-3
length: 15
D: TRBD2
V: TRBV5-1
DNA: TGCGCCAGCGGGTCCGGGGGGACCCCCCCAGATACGCAGTATTTT
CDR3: CASGSGGTPPDTQYF

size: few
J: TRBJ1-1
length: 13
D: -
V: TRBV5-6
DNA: TGTGCCAGCAGTCGGACAGCGAACACTGAAGCTTTCTTT
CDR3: CASSRTANTEAFF